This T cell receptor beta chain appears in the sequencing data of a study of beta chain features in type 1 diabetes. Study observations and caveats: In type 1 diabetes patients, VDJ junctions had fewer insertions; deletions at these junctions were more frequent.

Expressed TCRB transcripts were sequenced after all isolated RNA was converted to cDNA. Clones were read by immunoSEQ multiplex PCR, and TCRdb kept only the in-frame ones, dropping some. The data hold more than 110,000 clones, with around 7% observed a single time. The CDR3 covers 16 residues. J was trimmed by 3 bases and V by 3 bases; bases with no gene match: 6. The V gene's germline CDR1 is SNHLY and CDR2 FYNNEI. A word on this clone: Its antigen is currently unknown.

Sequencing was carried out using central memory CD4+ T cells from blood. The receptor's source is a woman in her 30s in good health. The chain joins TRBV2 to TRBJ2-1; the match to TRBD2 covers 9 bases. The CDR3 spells CASSEGAGGDYNEQFF. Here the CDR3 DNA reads TGTGCCAGCAGTGAGGGCGCGGGAGGGGACTACAATGAGCAGTTCTTC.